Following are 21 T cell receptor beta chains from one sample sequenced in a study of T cell responses to AZD1222 COVID-19 vaccine. The method was immunoSEQ multiplex PCR; TCRdb's version includes in-frame clones alone and lacks a portion of them. The repertoire holds more than 120,000 clones, with 75% to 90% as singletons. The sequencing here drew on peripheral blood, taken 28 days after the second AZD1222 dose. These receptor sequences come from an adult who received the AZD1222 COVID-19 vaccine.

The V call is TRBV19, the J call TRBJ1-6; no definite D call. The germline V gene has CDR1 LNHDA and CDR2 SQIVND (reference sequence). The CDR3 extends over 15 amino acids. The V and J ends lost 4 bases and 9 bases respectively, with 16 bases between them. This CDR3 reads CASSKLNGWGSPLHF. The CDR3 region has the DNA TGTGCCAGTAGTAAATTGAATGGATGGGGTTCACCCCTCCACTTT.

The rearrangement links TRBV11-2 to TRBJ1-1, with 7 bases that match TRBD1. V lost 6 bases to trimming and J lost 0 bases; unmatched junction nucleotides: 7. This CDR3 contains 15 residues. Germline V gives CDR1 SGHAT, CDR2 FQNNGV. The CDR3 DNA is TGTGCCAGCAGTTTCCTCCAGGGGGTGAACACTGAAGCTTTCTTT. It specifies CASSFLQGVNTEAFF.

The chain uses TRBV28 and TRBJ1-1; perhaps TRBD1 as D (5 bases). Germline CDR1 reads MDHEN; CDR2 reads SYDVKM. The CDR3 covers 15 residues. V was shortened by 4 bases and J by 9 bases, with 21 bases between the two germline ends. CDR3 coding DNA: TGTGCCAGCAGTTACACGGACACACCAAGCAATAAAGCTTTCTTT. It is translated as CASSYTDTPSNKAFF.

The chain combines TRBV7-9 with TRBJ2-7; 10 positions agree with TRBD1. The CDR3 loop spans 17 amino acids. Trimming at V came to 5 bases and at J to 0 bases, leaving 10 bases not matched to a gene. Germline loops: CDR1 SEHNR, CDR2 FQNEAQ (reference sequence). The CDR3 here is CASSPGTGEVDSYEQYF. CDR3 bases: TGTGCCAGCAGCCCTGGGACAGGGGAGGTGGACTCCTACGAGCAGTACTTC.

The CDR3 DNA reads TGTGCCAGCTCACTAGGAAAGGGGACCTATAATTCACCCCTCCACTTT. This codes for CASSLGKGTYNSPLHF. The rearrangement links TRBV18 to TRBJ1-6; a possible D gene is TRBD1 (5 bases). Germline V gives CDR1 KGHSH, CDR2 LQKENI. Trimming took 4 bases from V and 2 from J, leaving 12 bases between them. The CDR3 is 16 amino acids.

The rearrangement joins TRBV19 to TRBJ1-5, with D possibly matching TRBD1 (5 bases). The CDR3 has 15 residues. The germline V gene has CDR1 LNHDA and CDR2 SQIVND (reference sequence). V was shortened by 5 bases and J by 4 bases, with 15 bases between the two germline ends. This CDR3 is CASSLGRAGNQPQHF. In DNA, the CDR3 is TGTGCCAGTAGTTTGGGCAGGGCCGGGAATCAGCCCCAGCATTTT.

This chain connects TRBV28 to TRBJ1-2; D is unclear. CDR1 and CDR2 (germline): MDHEN, SYDVKM. The CDR3 consists of 13 residues. V was shortened by 3 bases and J by 7 bases, with 12 bases between the two germline ends. The CDR3 loop is CASSLTSVGGYTF. CDR3 bases: TGTGCCAGCAGTTTGACTTCGGTCGGTGGCTACACCTTC.

J is TRBJ2-2 and V is TRBV2; 7 nucleotides agree with TRBD2. CDR1 is SNHLY and CDR2 is FYNNEI in the germline V gene. There are 13 residues in the CDR3. V lost 7 bases and J lost 3; bases outside the gene matches: 2. The DNA of the CDR3 is TGTGCCAGCAACGGGAGGCACACCGGGGAGCTGTTTTTT. Translating gives CASNGRHTGELFF.

The V call is TRBV5-1, the J call TRBJ1-4, with D unresolved. Looked up from germline, CDR1 is SGHRS and CDR2 is YFSETQ. Deletions cut 0 bases from V and 3 bases from J, with 9 bases between. This CDR3 has 15 amino acids. The CDR3 nucleotides read TGCGCCAGCAGCTTGGGGGTCGGCTCTAATGAAAAACTGTTTTTT. Residues: CASSLGVGSNEKLFF.

The chain recombines TRBV6-6 with TRBJ2-3; D ambiguous. The CDR3 spans 12 residues. Germline V lookup: CDR1 MNHNY, CDR2 SVGAGI (reference sequence). The V and J ends lost 5 bases and 5 bases respectively, with 8 bases between them. CDR3 residues: CASSHTRDTQYF. As DNA, the CDR3 is TGTGCCAGCAGTCACACACGAGATACGCAGTATTTT.

The chain combines TRBV27 with TRBJ1-6; TRBD1 matches at 8 bases. The V segment lost 6 bases and the J segment 7 bases; nucleotides outside the gene matches: 11. CDR3 length: 16 residues. CDR1 and CDR2 from the germline V gene are MNHEY and SMNVEV (reference sequence). The CDR3 DNA reads as TGTGCCAGCAGCCTCTTTCCTACAGGGGGGAATTCACCCCTCCACTTT. Translating it yields CASSLFPTGGNSPLHF.

The chain carries TRBV7-8 and TRBJ2-1; no clear D. The V and J ends lost 1 base and 5 bases respectively, with 6 bases between them. The germline CDR1 and CDR2 sequences are SGHVS and FQNEAQ. The CDR3 extends over 13 amino acids. The CDR3 DNA is TGTGCCAGCAGCTTAGACAGAGACAATGAGCAGTTCTTC. It encodes CASSLDRDNEQFF. Together with reference TRBV7-8 and TRBJ2-1, the CDR3 gives the full variable domain: GAGVSQSPRYKVAKRGQDVALRCDPISGHVSLFWYQQALGQGPEFLTYFQNEAQLDKSGLPSDRFFAERPEGSVSTLKIQRTQQEDSAVYLCASSLDRDNEQFFGPGTRLTVL.

The rearrangement links TRBV11-2 to TRBJ2-1; D is uncertain. V was trimmed by 5 bases and J by 8 bases, leaving 13 bases between them. There are 13 residues in the CDR3. The V gene's germline CDR1 is SGHAT and CDR2 FQNNGV. As DNA, the CDR3 is TGTGCCAGCAGCCCCAACCCTGGCGATGAGCAGTTCTTC. This translates into CASSPNPGDEQFF.

The chain has TRBV2 and TRBJ2-1; the match to TRBD1 covers 9 bases. The CDR3 is 16 residues long. V was pared by 7 bases and J by 7 bases, with 14 bases of the junction left unmatched. The V gene's germline CDR1 is SNHLY and CDR2 FYNNEI. DNA for the CDR3: TGTGCCAGCAATCGAGGGGTGGGACAGGGTGTAAATGAGCAGTTCTTC. It codes for CASNRGVGQGVNEQFF.

The chain recombines TRBV28 with TRBJ2-1; 12 nucleotides line up with TRBD2. This CDR3 has 16 amino acids. After removal of 4 bases from V and 8 bases from J, the junction contained 9 bases not matched to a gene. The V gene's germline CDR1 is MDHEN and CDR2 SYDVKM. CDR3 sequence reads: CASSSPTSGSIDEQFF. In DNA form, the CDR3 reads TGTGCCAGCAGTTCTCCGACTAGCGGGAGTATCGATGAGCAGTTCTTC.

The chain employs TRBV5-4 and TRBJ1-3, with no clear D. The germline V gene has CDR1 SGHNT and CDR2 YYREEE (reference sequence). V was shortened by 2 bases and J by 1 base, with 10 bases between the two germline ends. The CDR3 runs to 15 residues. The CDR3 spells CASSFNSDSGNTIYF. CDR3 sequence (DNA): TGTGCCAGCAGCTTTAACAGTGATTCTGGAAACACCATATATTTT.

This clone was seen once. The chain is built from TRBV5-1 and TRBJ2-7; TRBD1 agrees at 9 bases. Losses at the gene ends were 7 bases for V and 6 bases for J; bases not matched to a gene: 8. The germline V gene encodes CDR1 SGHRS and CDR2 YFSETQ. This CDR3 spans 13 amino acids. This CDR3 is CASAGQGGFEQYF. The CDR3 coding sequence is TGCGCCAGCGCGGGACAGGGTGGATTCGAGCAGTACTTC.

The chain joins TRBV11-2 to TRBJ2-2, with D maybe TRBD2 (5 bases). The V end lost 7 bases, the J end lost 5 bases, and 8 bases lay between the germline ends. In germline, CDR1 is SGHAT, CDR2 FQNNGV. The CDR3 contains 12 residues. CDR3 DNA sequence: TGTGCCAGCACCCAGCGGACCGGGGAGCTGTTTTTT. Amino acids: CASTQRTGELFF.

There are a few counts of this clone. This chain links TRBV12-3 or TRBV12-4 with TRBJ1-1, with D unresolved. Trimming removed 2 bases from V and 1 base from J, with 5 bases in between. The CDR3 extends over 13 amino acids. The CDR3 loop is CASSLRENTEAFF. CDR3 in DNA: TGTGCCAGCAGTTTAAGAGAGAACACTGAAGCTTTCTTT.

V is TRBV5-1 and J is TRBJ1-1; D is perhaps TRBD1 (5 bases). CDR3 size: 14 residues. V shed 0 bases and J shed 11 bases, with 17 bases lying between them. Germline loops: CDR1 SGHRS, CDR2 YFSETQ. CDR3 protein: CASSLGGATPGAFF. In DNA form, the CDR3 reads TGCGCCAGCAGCTTGGGGGGCGCCACCCCAGGCGCTTTCTTT.

The rearrangement joins TRBV7-8 to TRBJ1-1, with D tentatively TRBD1 (6 bases). CDR1 is SGHVS, CDR2 FQNEAQ, per germline. The CDR3 runs to 15 residues. Deletions cut 8 bases from V and 1 base from J, with 17 bases between. The CDR3 loop is CASGAPTGWNTEAFF. The CDR3 DNA sequence: TGTGCCAGCGGAGCTCCCACAGGGTGGAACACTGAAGCTTTCTTT. Based on the CDR3 plus reference TRBV7-8 and TRBJ1-1, the full variable domain is GAGVSQSPRYKVAKRGQDVALRCDPISGHVSLFWYQQALGQGPEFLTYFQNEAQLDKSGLPSDRFFAERPEGSVSTLKIQRTQQEDSAVYLCASGAPTGWNTEAFFGQGTRLTVV.